This T cell receptor beta chain appears in the sequencing data of a study of blood T cell repertoires in COVID-19. Overall study: The United States, Italy and Spain were the sources of the acute and convalescent COVID-19 samples. The analysed material was cDNA or gDNA that came from T cells, B-cell-depleted T cells, or PBMCs.

The CDR3 has 17 residues. With V trimmed by 3 bases and J by 8 bases, 12 bases remained unmatched. Looked up from germline, CDR1 is MNHEY and CDR2 is SMNVEV (reference sequence). Per the authors' pipeline: Counts of nucleated cells, estimated from reference gene primer amplification, were obtained. Assay used: immunoSEQ multiplex PCR; TCRdb lists only in-frame clones, some missing. That table is the source of V, J and clone size, and D and trimming were worked out from the DNA. The data contain 120,000 to 150,000 clones, 65% to 85% of them singletons. The sequenced sample was peripheral blood. This chain connects TRBV27 to TRBJ2-1; TRBD2 aligns across 11 bases. This TCR was recovered from a man between 60 and 75 years old with active or convalescent COVID-19. Here the CDR3 DNA reads TGTGCCAGCAGTTTGGCCCCGGGACTAGCGGCAGGGGATGAGCAGTTCTTC. Its translation is CASSLAPGLAAGDEQFF.